This TCR beta chain was retrieved from a study of blood T cells in healthy people across ages. Germline values: CDR1 SGHRS, CDR2 YFSETQ. V was pared by 0 bases and J by 4 bases, with 7 bases of the junction left unmatched. The CDR3 is 17 residues long. A second PCR, run for roughly 7 to 11 cycles, used a sample-barcoded 5' primer plus a J-beta primer mix. The template-switch adaptor was a 5' adaptor with 12 random nucleotides. It tagged each cDNA molecule. From the 5' RACE reads, TCRdb called clonotypes with MiXCR, one entry per CDR3 protein. The table shows over a million distinct CDR3 sequences, with 42% occurring only once.

This rearrangement joins TRBV5-1 to TRBJ2-3, with TRBD2 matching over 11 bases. The TCR was taken from a woman aged 18 to 35 in good health. Source material: blood. This chain's CDR3 is CASSLAVAGGPSDTQYF. The CDR3 DNA sequence: TGCGCCAGCAGCTTGGCGGTAGCGGGGGGGCCTTCAGATACGCAGTATTTT. Together with reference TRBV5-1 and TRBJ2-3, the CDR3 gives the full variable domain: KAGVTQTPRYLIKTRGQQVTLSCSPISGHRSVSWYQQTPGQGLQFLFEYFSETQRNKGNFPGRFSGRQFSNSRSEMNVSTLELGDSALYLCASSLAVAGGPSDTQYFGPGTRLTVL.